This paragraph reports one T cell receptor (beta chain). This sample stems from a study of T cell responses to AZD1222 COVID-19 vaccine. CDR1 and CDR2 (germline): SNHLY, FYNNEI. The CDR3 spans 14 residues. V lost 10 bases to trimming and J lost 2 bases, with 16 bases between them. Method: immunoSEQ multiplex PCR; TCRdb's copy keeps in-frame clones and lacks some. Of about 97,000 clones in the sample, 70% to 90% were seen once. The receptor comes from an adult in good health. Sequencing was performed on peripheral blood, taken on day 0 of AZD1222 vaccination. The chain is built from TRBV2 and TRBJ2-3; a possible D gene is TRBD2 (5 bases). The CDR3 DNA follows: TGTGCCAACCTACTAGGTAGGGCCACAGATACGCAGTATTTT. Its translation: CANLLGRATDTQYF. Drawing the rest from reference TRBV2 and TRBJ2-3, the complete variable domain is EPEVTQTPSHQVTQMGQEVILRCVPISNHLYFYWYRQILGQKVEFLVSFYNNEISEKSEIFDDQFSVERPDGSNFTLKIRSTKLEDSAMYFCANLLGRATDTQYFGPGTRLTVL.